This T cell receptor (beta chain) originates from a study of blood T cells in healthy people across ages. Aged roughly 6 to 90, donors were systemically healthy Caucasians from Russia. Peripheral blood from each donor was collected in a volume of ten milliliters. The CDR3 has 13 amino acids. Germline values: CDR1 SNHLY, CDR2 FYNNEI. V was clipped by 8 bases and J by 2 bases, with 10 bases between them. Combining a sample-barcoded 5' primer with a J-beta primer mix, a second PCR ran for about 7 to 12 cycles. Tags on each cDNA molecule came from a template-switch adaptor with 12 random nucleotides. Every individual sample yielded 2.5 million or more paired-end reads (each containing CDR3). One entry per CDR3 protein, called by TCRdb with MiXCR from the 5' RACE reads. Among 1.8 million or so distinct CDR3 sequences listed, more than 35% were seen once.

Material: blood. The J gene is TRBJ2-1, the V gene TRBV2; the D is unclear. This receptor was identified in a human donor in good health. The CDR3 loop is CASEDPTYNEQFF. The CDR3 DNA reads as TGTGCCAGCGAGGACCCGACCTACAATGAGCAGTTCTTC.